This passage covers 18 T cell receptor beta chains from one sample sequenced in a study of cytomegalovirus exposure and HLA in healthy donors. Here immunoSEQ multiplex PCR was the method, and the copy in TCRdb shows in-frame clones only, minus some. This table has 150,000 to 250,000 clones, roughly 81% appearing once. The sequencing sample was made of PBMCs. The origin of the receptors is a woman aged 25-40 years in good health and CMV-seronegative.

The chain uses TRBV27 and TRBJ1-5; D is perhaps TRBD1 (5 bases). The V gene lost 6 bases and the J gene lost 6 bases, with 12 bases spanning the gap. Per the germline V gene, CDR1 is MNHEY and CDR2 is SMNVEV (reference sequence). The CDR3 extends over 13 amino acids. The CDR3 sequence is CASRGGGGQPQHF. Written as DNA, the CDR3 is TGTGCCAGCAGGGGCGGGGGGGGTCAGCCCCAGCATTTT.

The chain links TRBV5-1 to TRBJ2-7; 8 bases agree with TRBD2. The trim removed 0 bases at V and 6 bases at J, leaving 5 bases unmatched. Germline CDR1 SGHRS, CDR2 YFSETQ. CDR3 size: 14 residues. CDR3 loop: CASSLVSGGFEQYF. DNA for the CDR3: TGCGCCAGCAGCTTGGTCAGCGGGGGATTCGAGCAGTACTTC. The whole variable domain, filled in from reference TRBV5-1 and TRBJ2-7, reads KAGVTQTPRYLIKTRGQQVTLSCSPISGHRSVSWYQQTPGQGLQFLFEYFSETQRNKGNFPGRFSGRQFSNSRSEMNVSTLELGDSALYLCASSLVSGGFEQYFGPGTRLTVT.

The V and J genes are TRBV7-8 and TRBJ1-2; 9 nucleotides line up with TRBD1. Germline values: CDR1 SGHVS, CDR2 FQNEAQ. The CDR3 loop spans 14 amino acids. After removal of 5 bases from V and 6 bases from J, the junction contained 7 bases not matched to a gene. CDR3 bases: TGTGCCAGCAGCGAGGACAGGGGAAGGGATGGCTACACCTTC. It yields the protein CASSEDRGRDGYTF.

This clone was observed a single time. This CDR3 reads CAWSVTGFQETQYF. In nucleotides, the CDR3 is TGTGCCTGGAGTGTAACCGGGTTCCAAGAGACCCAGTACTTC. The chain has TRBV30 and TRBJ2-5; D gene ambiguous. Trimming left V 0 bases short and J 1 base short, with 9 bases between. Germline lookup yields CDR1 GTSNPN and CDR2 SVGIG (reference sequence). The CDR3 is 14 residues long. The complete variable domain, with remaining parts taken from reference TRBV30 and TRBJ2-5, reads SQTIHQWPATLVQPVGSPLSLECTVEGTSNPNLYWYRQAAGRGLQLLFYSVGIGQISSEVPQNLSASRPQDRQFILSSKKLLLSDSGFYLCAWSVTGFQETQYFGPGTRLLVL.

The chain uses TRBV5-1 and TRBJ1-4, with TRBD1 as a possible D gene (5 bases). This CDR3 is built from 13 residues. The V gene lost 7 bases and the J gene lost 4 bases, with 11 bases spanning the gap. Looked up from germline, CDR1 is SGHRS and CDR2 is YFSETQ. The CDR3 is CASQQAVNEKLFF. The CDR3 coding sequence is TGCGCCAGCCAACAGGCCGTTAATGAAAAACTGTTTTTT.

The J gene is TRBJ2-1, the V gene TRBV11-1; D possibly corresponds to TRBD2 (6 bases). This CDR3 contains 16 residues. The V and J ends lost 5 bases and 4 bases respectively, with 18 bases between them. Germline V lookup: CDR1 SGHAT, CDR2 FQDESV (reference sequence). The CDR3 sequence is CASSTGRLASYNEQFF. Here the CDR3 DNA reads TGTGCCAGCAGCACGGGGAGGCTAGCGAGTTACAATGAGCAGTTCTTC.

This CDR3 is CASSLFLAPNYEQYF. DNA of the CDR3: TGTGCCAGTAGTTTATTCCTAGCCCCTAACTACGAGCAGTACTTC. The chain recombines TRBV19 with TRBJ2-7; possible D gene TRBD2, 5 bases. The CDR3 is made up of 15 amino acids. Deletions cut 5 bases from V and 3 bases from J, with 17 bases between. The germline V gene has CDR1 LNHDA and CDR2 SQIVND (reference sequence).

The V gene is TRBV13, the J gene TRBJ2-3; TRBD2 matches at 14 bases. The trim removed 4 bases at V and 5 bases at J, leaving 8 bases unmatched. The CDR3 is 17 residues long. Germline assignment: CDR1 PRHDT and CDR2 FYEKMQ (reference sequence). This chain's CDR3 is CASSSPGLAGEKDTQYF. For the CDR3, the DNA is TGTGCCAGCAGCTCCCCGGGACTAGCGGGAGAAAAAGATACGCAGTATTTT.

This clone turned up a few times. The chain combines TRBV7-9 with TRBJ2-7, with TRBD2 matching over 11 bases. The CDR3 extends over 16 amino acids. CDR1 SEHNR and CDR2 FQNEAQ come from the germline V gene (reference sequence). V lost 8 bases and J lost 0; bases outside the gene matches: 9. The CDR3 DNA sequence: TGTGCCAGCTCGGGACTAGCGGAAACTAGCTCCTACGAGCAGTACTTC. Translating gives CASSGLAETSSYEQYF.

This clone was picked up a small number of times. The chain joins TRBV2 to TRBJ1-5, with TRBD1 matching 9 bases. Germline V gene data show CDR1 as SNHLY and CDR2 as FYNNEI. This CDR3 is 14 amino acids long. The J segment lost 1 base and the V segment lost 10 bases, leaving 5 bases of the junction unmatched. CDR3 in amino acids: CATGTGSSNQPQHF. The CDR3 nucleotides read TGTGCCACCGGGACAGGGAGCAGCAATCAGCCCCAGCATTTT. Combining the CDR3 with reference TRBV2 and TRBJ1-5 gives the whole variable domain EPEVTQTPSHQVTQMGQEVILRCVPISNHLYFYWYRQILGQKVEFLVSFYNNEISEKSEIFDDQFSVERPDGSNFTLKIRSTKLEDSAMYFCATGTGSSNQPQHFGDGTRLSIL.

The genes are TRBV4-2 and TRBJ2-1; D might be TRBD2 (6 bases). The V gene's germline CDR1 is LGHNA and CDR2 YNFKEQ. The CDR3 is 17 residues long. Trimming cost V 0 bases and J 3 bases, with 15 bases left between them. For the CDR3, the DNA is TGTGCCAGCAGCCAAGACGATCGGGACTCCGGCTACAATGAGCAGTTCTTC. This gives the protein CASSQDDRDSGYNEQFF.

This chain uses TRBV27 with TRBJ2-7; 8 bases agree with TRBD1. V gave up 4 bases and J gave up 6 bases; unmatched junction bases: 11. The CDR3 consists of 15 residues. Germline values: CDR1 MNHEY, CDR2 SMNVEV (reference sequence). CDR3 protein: CASSSRGRLTGEQYF. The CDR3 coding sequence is TGTGCCAGCAGTTCCAGGGGGCGCCTGACGGGCGAGCAGTACTTC.

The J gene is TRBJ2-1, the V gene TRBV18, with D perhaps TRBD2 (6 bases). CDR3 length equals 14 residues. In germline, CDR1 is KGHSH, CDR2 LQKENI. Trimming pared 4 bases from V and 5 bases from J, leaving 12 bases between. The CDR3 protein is CASSRRTTHNEQFF. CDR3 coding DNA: TGTGCCAGCTCACGTCGGACTACTCACAATGAGCAGTTCTTC.

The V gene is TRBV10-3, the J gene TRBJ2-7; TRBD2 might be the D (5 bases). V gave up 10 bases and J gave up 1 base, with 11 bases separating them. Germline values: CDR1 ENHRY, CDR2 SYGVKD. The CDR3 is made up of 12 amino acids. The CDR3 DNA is TGTGCCACCTGGACTCCTTCCTACGAGCAGTACTTC. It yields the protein CATWTPSYEQYF.

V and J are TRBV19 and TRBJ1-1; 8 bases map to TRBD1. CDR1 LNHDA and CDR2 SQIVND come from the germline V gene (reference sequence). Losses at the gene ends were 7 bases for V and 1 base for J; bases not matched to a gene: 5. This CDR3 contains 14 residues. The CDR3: CASTYDRGNTEAFF. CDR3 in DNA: TGTGCCAGTACTTATGACAGGGGGAACACTGAAGCTTTCTTT. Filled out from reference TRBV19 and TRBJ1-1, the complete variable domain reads DGGITQSPKYLFRKEGQNVTLSCEQNLNHDAMYWYRQDPGQGLRLIYYSQIVNDFQKGDIAEGYSVSREKKESFPLTVTSAQKNPTAFYLCASTYDRGNTEAFFGQGTRLTVV.

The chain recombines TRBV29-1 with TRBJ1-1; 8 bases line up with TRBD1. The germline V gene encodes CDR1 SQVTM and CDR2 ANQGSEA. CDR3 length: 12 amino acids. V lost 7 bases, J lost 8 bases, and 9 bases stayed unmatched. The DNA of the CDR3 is TGCAGCGGGCAGGGGGCACGCCGAGAAGCTTTCTTT. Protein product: CSGQGARREAFF. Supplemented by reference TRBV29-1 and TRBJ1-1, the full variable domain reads SAVISQKPSRDICQRGTSLTIQCQVDSQVTMMFWYRQQPGQSLTLIATANQGSEATYESGFVIDKFPISRPNLTFSTLTVSNMSPEDSSIYLCSGQGARREAFFGQGTRLTVV.

In DNA form, the CDR3 reads TGCAGCGTAGAACCTGGGAGCTCCTATGGCTACACCTTC. Protein: CSVEPGSSYGYTF. The J gene is TRBJ1-2, the V gene TRBV29-1; D not certain. This CDR3 comprises 13 residues. In germline, CDR1 is SQVTM, CDR2 ANQGSEA. V was cut by 6 bases and J by 4 bases, with 15 bases left in between.

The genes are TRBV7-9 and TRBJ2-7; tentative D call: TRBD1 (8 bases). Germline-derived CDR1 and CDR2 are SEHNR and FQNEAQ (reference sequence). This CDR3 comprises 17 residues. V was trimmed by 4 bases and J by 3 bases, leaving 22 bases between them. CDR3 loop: CASSSSGTGSLFYEQYF. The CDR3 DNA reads TGTGCCAGCAGCTCAAGCGGGACAGGATCTTTGTTCTACGAGCAGTACTTC.